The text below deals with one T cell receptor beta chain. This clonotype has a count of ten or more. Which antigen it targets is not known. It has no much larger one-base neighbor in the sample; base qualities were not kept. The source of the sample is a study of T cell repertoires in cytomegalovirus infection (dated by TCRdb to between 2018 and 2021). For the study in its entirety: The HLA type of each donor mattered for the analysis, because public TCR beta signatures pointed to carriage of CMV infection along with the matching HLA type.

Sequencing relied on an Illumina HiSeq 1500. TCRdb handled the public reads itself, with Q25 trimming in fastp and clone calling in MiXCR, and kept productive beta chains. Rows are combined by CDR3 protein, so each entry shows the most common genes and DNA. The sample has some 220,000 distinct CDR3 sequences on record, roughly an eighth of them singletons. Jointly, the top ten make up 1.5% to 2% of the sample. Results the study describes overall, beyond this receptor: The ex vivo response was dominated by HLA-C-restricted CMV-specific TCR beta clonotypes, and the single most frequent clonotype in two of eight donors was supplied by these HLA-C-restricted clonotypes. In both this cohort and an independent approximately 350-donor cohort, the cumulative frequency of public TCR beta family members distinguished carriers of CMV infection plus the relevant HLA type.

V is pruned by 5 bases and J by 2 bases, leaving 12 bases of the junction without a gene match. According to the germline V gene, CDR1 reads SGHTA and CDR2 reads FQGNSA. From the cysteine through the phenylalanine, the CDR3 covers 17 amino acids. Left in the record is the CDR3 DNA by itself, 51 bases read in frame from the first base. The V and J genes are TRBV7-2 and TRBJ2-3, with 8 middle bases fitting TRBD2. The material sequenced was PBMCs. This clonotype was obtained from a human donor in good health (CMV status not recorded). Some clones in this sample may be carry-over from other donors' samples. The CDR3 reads CASSPTSGGAVTDTQYF. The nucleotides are TGTGCCAGCAGCCCTACTAGCGGTGGGGCCGTCACAGATACGCAGTATTTT.